A single sample is the source of the 20 T cell receptor beta chains below, sequenced in a study of yellow fever vaccine responses in identical twins. TCRdb reprocessed the RT-PCR reads with MiXCR, giving one entry per CDR3 protein. The table records approximately 400 distinct CDR3 sequences, about two thirds of them present only once. Sequenced material: T cells from blood (PBMCs), unsorted or a sorted subset (not recorded which), taken before or after yellow fever vaccination (not recorded which). The receptors come from a female donor who received the yellow fever vaccine.

The gene calls are TRBV24-1 and TRBJ1-1, with D possibly TRBD1 on 5 matching bases. Deletions cut 4 bases from V and 0 bases from J, with 14 bases between. The CDR3 loop spans 16 amino acids. The germline CDR1 and CDR2 sequences are KGHDR and SFDVKD. The CDR3 DNA sequence: TGTGCCACCAGTGAACGGGACCGCCTAATGAACACTGAAGCTTTCTTT. This encodes CATSERDRLMNTEAFF.

This clonotype was picked up one time. The chain's CDR3 is CASSTRQGANSPLHF. The CDR3, as DNA: TGTGCCAGCAGCACCCGACAGGGGGCGAATTCACCCCTCCACTTT. The V call is TRBV6-1, the J call TRBJ1-6; 10 bases match TRBD1. Looked up from germline, CDR1 is MNHNS and CDR2 is SASEGT. Trimming cost V 6 bases and J 7 bases; bases outside gene matches: 6. The CDR3 is 15 amino acids.

The rearrangement uses TRBV5-4 and TRBJ2-2; tentative D call: TRBD2 (6 bases). Trimming removed 3 bases at V and 7 bases at J, with 10 bases between. The CDR3 covers 13 residues. CDR1 and CDR2 from the germline V gene are SGHNT and YYREEE (reference sequence). The CDR3 sequence: CASSSRLGGELFF. The CDR3 nucleotides read TGTGCCAGCAGCTCTCGACTAGGCGGGGAGCTGTTTTTT.

The V gene is TRBV12-3 or TRBV12-4, the J gene TRBJ1-2; tentative D call: TRBD1 (5 bases). This CDR3 spans 15 amino acids. V lost 9 bases to trimming and J lost 8 bases, with 25 bases between them. The CDR3 reads CARKRMIGGGEGYTF. The CDR3 DNA follows: TGTGCCAGGAAACGAATGATCGGGGGGGGGGAAGGCTACACCTTC.

This clonotype was detected only once. V gene TRBV29-1 combines with J gene TRBJ1-2; maybe TRBD1 (5 bases). Germline assignment: CDR1 SQVTM and CDR2 ANQGSEA. CDR3 length: 14 residues. V was pared by 4 bases and J by 7 bases, with 19 bases between. CDR3 in DNA: TGCAGCGTTGGGGGCTCGGACAACCTCCGTGGCTACACCTTC. This translates into CSVGGSDNLRGYTF.

The chain uses TRBV10-3 and TRBJ1-4; a possible D gene is TRBD1 (6 bases). V gave up 10 bases and J gave up 0 bases, with 9 bases separating them. The CDR3 has 13 amino acids. The germline CDR1 and CDR2 sequences are ENHRY and SYGVKD. The DNA for the CDR3 is TGTGCCACCACAGGGTCAACTAATGAAAAACTGTTTTTT. It is translated as CATTGSTNEKLFF.

This rearrangement joins TRBV5-1 to TRBJ2-7; TRBD2 agrees at 7 bases. This CDR3 is 15 amino acids long. With V trimmed by 4 bases and J by 3 bases, 10 bases remained unmatched. Germline CDR1 reads SGHRS; CDR2 reads YFSETQ. The CDR3: CASSGTGTNYYEQYF. The CDR3 DNA follows: TGCGCCAGCAGCGGGACCGGGACTAACTACTACGAGCAGTACTTC. Full variable domain (remainder filled in from reference TRBV5-1 and TRBJ2-7): KAGVTQTPRYLIKTRGQQVTLSCSPISGHRSVSWYQQTPGQGLQFLFEYFSETQRNKGNFPGRFSGRQFSNSRSEMNVSTLELGDSALYLCASSGTGTNYYEQYFGPGTRLTVT.

The genes are TRBV11-3 and TRBJ2-7, with D possibly being TRBD2 (6 bases). V lost 1 base to trimming and J lost 7 bases, with 17 bases between them. Germline V lookup: CDR1 SGHNT, CDR2 YENEEA. The CDR3 is 15 residues long. CDR3 coding DNA: TGTGCCAGCAGCTTAGGTGGCGGGATGTCGTCTGAGCAGTACTTC. It specifies CASSLGGGMSSEQYF.

V is TRBV24-1 and J is TRBJ2-7; D is possibly TRBD2 (6 bases). This CDR3 region has 14 residues. Germline values: CDR1 KGHDR, CDR2 SFDVKD. The V end lost 5 bases, the J end lost 2 bases, and 12 bases lay between the germline ends. The chain's CDR3 is CATSGGSGTYEQYF. DNA of the CDR3: TGTGCCACCAGTGGCGGTAGCGGAACCTACGAGCAGTACTTC.

The CDR3 here is CATATSVGNTIYF. CDR3 nucleotides: TGTGCCACCGCGACCTCGGTTGGAAACACCATATATTTT. V and J are TRBV19 and TRBJ1-3, with no clear D. This CDR3 has 13 amino acids. Germline-derived CDR1 and CDR2 are LNHDA and SQIVND (reference sequence). Trimming shortened V by 10 bases and J by 3 bases, and 13 bases separated the two germline ends.

The chain is built from TRBV23-1 and TRBJ1-6; D is perhaps TRBD1 (5 bases). TRBV23-1 is an open reading frame, and its role is uncertain. The CDR3 is made up of 15 amino acids. Deletions cut 0 bases from V and 4 bases from J, with 7 bases between. The CDR3 here is CASSQSGLYNSPLHF. As DNA, the CDR3 is TGCGCCAGCAGTCAATCGGGGCTGTATAATTCACCCCTCCACTTT.

The count of this clonotype is one. The chain links TRBV10-3 to TRBJ1-2; D unresolved. CDR1 and CDR2 from the germline V gene are ENHRY and SYGVKD. Trimming removed 1 base from V and 8 bases from J, with 11 bases in between. The CDR3 contains 13 residues. CDR3 region: CAISEYPPEGYTF. The CDR3 nucleotides are TGTGCCATCAGTGAGTACCCACCCGAGGGCTACACCTTC.

This sequence joins TRBV20-1 and TRBJ1-2, with TRBD1 identical over 7 bases. The V gene end was trimmed by 3 bases and the J gene end by 8 bases; junction bases not matched to a gene: 12. The CDR3 extends over 14 amino acids. Per germline, CDR1 DFQATT and CDR2 SNEGSKA (reference sequence). The chain's CDR3 is CSARDYRGSGGYTF. The CDR3 coding sequence is TGCAGTGCTAGGGACTACAGGGGATCGGGGGGCTACACCTTC.

This sequence joins TRBV18 and TRBJ2-7, with D perhaps being TRBD1 or TRBD2 (5 bases each). Per germline, CDR1 KGHSH and CDR2 LQKENI. CDR3 size: 12 residues. Trimming cost V 3 bases and J 4 bases, with 7 bases left between them. The CDR3 DNA reads TGTGCCAGCTCACCGGGACCGTACGAGCAGTACGTC. Translation gives CASSPGPYEQYV.

This clonotype was counted once. V and J are TRBV29-1 and TRBJ1-1; D uncertain. Germline lookup yields CDR1 SQVTM and CDR2 ANQGSEA. This CDR3 spans 12 amino acids. V was cut by 5 bases and J by 1 base, with 8 bases left in between. In nucleotides, the CDR3 is TGCAGCGTTCTTGTGGAGAACACTGAAGCTTTCTTT. Encoded protein: CSVLVENTEAFF.

In its sample, this clonotype was seen a few times. The chain joins TRBV23-1 to TRBJ1-3; 7 bases line up with TRBD1. TRBV23-1 is placed among ORFs of uncertain function. The CDR3 has 18 residues. V trimming: 0 bases; J trimming: 0 bases; junction bases outside the gene matches: 8. CDR3 sequence (DNA): TGCGCCAGCAGTCAATCGGCCGCCGGGACAGTCTCTGGAAACACCATATATTTT. Translated: CASSQSAAGTVSGNTIYF.

This chain joins TRBV7-6 and TRBJ2-7, with D perhaps TRBD2 (6 bases). V dropped 5 bases and J dropped 6 bases, with 11 bases sitting between them. Germline V gene sequence: CDR1 SGHVS, CDR2 FNYEAQ. This CDR3 has 12 residues. The CDR3 here is CASSPGLLEQYF. CDR3 DNA: TGTGCCAGCAGCCCCGGACTACTCGAGCAGTACTTC. Full variable domain (rest looked up from reference TRBV7-6 and TRBJ2-7): GAGVSQSPRYKVTKRGQDVALRCDPISGHVSLYWYRQALGQGPEFLTYFNYEAQQDKSGLPNDRFSAERPEGSISTLTIQRTEQRDSAMYRCASSPGLLEQYFGPGTRLTVT.

For this clonotype: At one of its ends the junction is not consistent with the germline gene, which may arise from a read error. The chain recombines TRBV7-7 with TRBJ1-3, with 8 bases lining up with TRBD1. CDR1 SSHAT and CDR2 FNYEAQ come from the germline V gene (reference sequence). This CDR3 has 14 amino acids. The CDR3 DNA follows: TGTGCTAGCAGCTCCGGACAGGGCACAAACACCATATATTTT. Amino acid sequence: CASSSGQGTNTIYF.

The chain couples TRBV11-3 to TRBJ1-2; D ambiguous. CDR1 SGHNT and CDR2 YENEEA come from the germline V gene. Deletions cut 0 bases from V and 5 bases from J, with 16 bases between. The CDR3 totals 16 residues. CDR3 nucleotides: TGTGCCAGCAGCTTAGATTTAGAAGGACGGTCATATGGCTACACCTTC. Encoded protein: CASSLDLEGRSYGYTF.

This clonotype has only a few counts. This chain joins TRBV5-1 and TRBJ2-3, with a tentative D call TRBD1 (6 bases). V gave up 1 base and J gave up 4 bases, with 10 bases separating them. The CDR3 totals 14 residues. CDR1 is SGHRS and CDR2 is YFSETQ in the germline V gene. CDR3 coding DNA: TGCGCCAGCAGCTTGAAAGGGGGAGCAGATACGCAGTATTTT. Protein product: CASSLKGGADTQYF. The complete variable domain, with remaining parts taken from reference TRBV5-1 and TRBJ2-3, reads KAGVTQTPRYLIKTRGQQVTLSCSPISGHRSVSWYQQTPGQGLQFLFEYFSETQRNKGNFPGRFSGRQFSNSRSEMNVSTLELGDSALYLCASSLKGGADTQYFGPGTRLTVL.